The 13 T cell receptor beta chains listed next were all sequenced from one sample in a study of shared clonotypes between healthy human individuals. Here immunoSEQ multiplex PCR was the method, and the copy in TCRdb shows in-frame clones only, minus some. This table holds approximately 250,000 clones, about 69% found once. The sequenced sample consisted of memory CD4+ T cells sorted from blood. Indicated subset: CD45RA-negative fraction. The receptors were gathered from a young man in good health.

This clone has more than one count but fewer than ten. V is TRBV4-1 and J is TRBJ2-2; a possible D gene is TRBD2 (6 bases). Trimming took 1 base from V and 1 from J, leaving 16 bases between them. The length of the CDR3 is 18 residues. From germline, CDR1 is MGHRA and CDR2 YSYEKL. The CDR3 region is CASSQVPLLRGNTGELFF. The CDR3 DNA follows: TGCGCCAGCAGCCAAGTCCCCTTGTTGCGGGGGAACACCGGGGAGCTGTTTTTT.

The chain is built from TRBV5-1 and TRBJ2-7, with D possibly being TRBD1 or TRBD2 (5 bases each). V lost 3 bases to trimming and J lost 5 bases, with 12 bases between them. This CDR3 has 13 amino acids. Per germline, CDR1 SGHRS and CDR2 YFSETQ. Here the CDR3 reads CASSWVGGNEQYF. CDR3 in DNA: TGCGCCAGCAGCTGGGTTGGGGGAAACGAGCAGTACTTC.

This rearrangement joins TRBV7-3 to TRBJ2-7; D is tentatively TRBD1 or TRBD2 (5 bases each). CDR1 is SGHTA, CDR2 FQGTGA, per germline. The CDR3 contains 13 residues. The ends were cut back, 4 bases at V and 7 bases at J, with 14 bases in the middle. The CDR3, as DNA: TGTGCCAGCAGCTCGGGGACCTGGGGGGAGCAGTACTTC. As protein: CASSSGTWGEQYF.

The J gene is TRBJ2-4, the V gene TRBV27; 8 bases line up with TRBD1. Germline V CDR1 and CDR2: MNHEY, SMNVEV (reference sequence). V dropped 2 bases and J dropped 6; count of bases not matched to a gene: 9. The CDR3 is 16 residues long. In DNA form, the CDR3 reads TGTGCCAGCAGTTTAATAGCAGGGGGCGCGGGAAACATTCAGTACTTC. Translated: CASSLIAGGAGNIQYF.

The chain combines TRBV11-2 with TRBJ2-7; D could derive from TRBD1 or TRBD2 (5 bases each). V lost 5 bases to trimming and J lost 2 bases, with 13 bases between them. Germline CDR1 is SGHAT and CDR2 is FQNNGV. The CDR3 extends over 14 amino acids. The CDR3 bases are TGTGCCAGCAGCGCTCAACTAGGGGCCTACGAGCAGTACTTC. Its translation is CASSAQLGAYEQYF.

This clone was found a few times. This chain joins TRBV21-1 and TRBJ1-5; the D call in the table, TRBD1, was not verified against the DNA. TRBV21-1 is termed a pseudogene. The CDR3 consists of 15 residues. The CDR3 DNA follows: TGTGCCAGCAGCAAAGTTAAGGGGCCCTATCAGCCCCAGCATTTT. Encoded protein: CASSKVKGPYQPQHF.

The rearrangement uses TRBV9 and TRBJ2-3, with 11 nucleotides matching TRBD2. Germline V gene sequence: CDR1 SGDLS, CDR2 YYNGEE. CDR3 length: 16 amino acids. The V and J ends lost 4 bases and 4 bases, in that order; junction bases with no gene match: 8. The CDR3 coding sequence is TGTGCCAGCAGCTTCTATAGCGGGAGGGCCGCAGATACGCAGTATTTT. It encodes CASSFYSGRAADTQYF.

This rearrangement joins TRBV27 to TRBJ2-7, with 9 nucleotides matching TRBD2. CDR1 and CDR2 (germline): MNHEY, SMNVEV (reference sequence). Germline trimming cut 5 bases from V and 0 bases from J; bases unmatched to any gene: 5. The CDR3 covers 15 residues. The CDR3 here is CASSPLAGPSYEQYF. The CDR3 nucleotides read TGTGCCAGCAGTCCCCTAGCGGGACCCTCCTACGAGCAGTACTTC.

The gene calls are TRBV5-1 and TRBJ2-1; 7 bases map to TRBD2. Germline V gene lookup returns CDR1 SGHRS and CDR2 YFSETQ. This CDR3 has 17 residues. Losses at the gene ends were 3 bases for V and 4 bases for J; bases not matched to a gene: 13. CDR3 sequence reads: CASSSGGGSGHYNEQFF. The DNA for the CDR3 is TGCGCCAGCAGCTCGGGGGGAGGAAGCGGCCATTACAATGAGCAGTTCTTC. The full variable domain, rest sourced from reference TRBV5-1 and TRBJ2-1, is KAGVTQTPRYLIKTRGQQVTLSCSPISGHRSVSWYQQTPGQGLQFLFEYFSETQRNKGNFPGRFSGRQFSNSRSEMNVSTLELGDSALYLCASSSGGGSGHYNEQFFGPGTRLTVL.

The gene calls are TRBV19 and TRBJ1-2; D possibly corresponds to TRBD1 (6 bases). The CDR3 has 17 amino acids. The germline V gene encodes CDR1 LNHDA and CDR2 SQIVND (reference sequence). V lost 2 bases, J lost 4 bases, and 20 bases lay in between. CDR3 in DNA: TGTGCCAGTAGTATATCCCGGACAGCGAAAGGGCGCTATGGCTACACCTTC. Protein: CASSISRTAKGRYGYTF.

The CDR3 nucleotides are TGTGCCTGGAGTGCAGGAAGTGAAGCTTTCTTT. Protein: CAWSAGSEAFF. This rearrangement joins TRBV30 to TRBJ1-1, with D uncertain. Trimming pared 1 base from V and 7 bases from J, leaving 7 bases between. The CDR3 extends over 11 amino acids. Germline lookup yields CDR1 GTSNPN and CDR2 SVGIG (reference sequence).

The chain joins TRBV28 to TRBJ1-1; TRBD1 matches 7 bases. Germline V lookup: CDR1 MDHEN, CDR2 SYDVKM. The CDR3 is 10 amino acids. The V segment lost 9 bases and the J segment 8 bases; nucleotides outside the gene matches: 3. The CDR3 DNA reads TGTGCCAGTCGGGACAGCGAAGCTTTCTTT. This sequence encodes CASRDSEAFF.

The chain couples TRBV18 to TRBJ1-2; TRBD1 might be the D (6 bases). V lost 2 bases and J lost 1, with 14 bases in between. The germline CDR1 and CDR2 sequences are KGHSH and LQKENI. The CDR3 has 16 residues. The CDR3 spells CASSPRAGANNYGYTF. The CDR3, as DNA: TGTGCCAGCTCACCAAGGGCAGGGGCAAATAACTATGGCTACACCTTC.